These 15 T cell receptor beta chains came from one sample sequenced in a study of T cell clones after liver transplantation. Data came from immunoSEQ multiplex PCR; TCRdb stores just in-frame clones and leaves some out. The data show around 20,000 clones, approximately 88% seen once. The sample here was CD8+ T cells from blood, taken before liver transplant. The receptor source for this set is a human donor who received a liver transplant.

The V call is TRBV9, the J call TRBJ1-2; a weak D match, TRBD1 (6 bases). CDR3 length: 15 residues. V was cut by 0 bases and J by 4 bases, with 13 bases left in between. Germline assignment: CDR1 SGDLS and CDR2 YYNGEE. The DNA of the CDR3 is TGTGCCAGCAGCGTAGGCGGGGGCAGTGGCTATGGCTACACCTTC. This sequence encodes CASSVGGGSGYGYTF.

The CDR3 loop reads CASSQAGEDYEQYF. The CDR3 nucleotides read TGTGCCAGCAGCCAAGCAGGCGAAGACTACGAGCAGTACTTC. The chain carries TRBV14 and TRBJ2-7; D is uncertain. Deletions cut 1 base from V and 3 bases from J, with 10 bases between. CDR3 length equals 14 residues. Germline CDR1 is SGHDN and CDR2 is FVKESK.

A single count supports this clone. This chain links TRBV6-5 with TRBJ1-2; no reliable D call. The V end was cut by 0 bases, the J end by 7 bases, with 9 bases between. The CDR3 contains 13 residues. Germline assignment: CDR1 MNHEY and CDR2 SVGAGI. Written as DNA, the CDR3 is TGTGCCAGCAGTTACTCGACGGGCGTTGGCTACACCTTC. It yields the protein CASSYSTGVGYTF.

The chain has TRBV2 and TRBJ2-7; no clear D gene. Trimming shortened V by 7 bases and J by 4 bases, and 5 bases separated the two germline ends. From germline, CDR1 is SNHLY and CDR2 FYNNEI. This CDR3 comprises 10 residues. CDR3 nucleotide sequence: TGTGCCAGCACCCAGTACGAGCAGTACTTC. It specifies CASTQYEQYF.

The V and J genes are TRBV6-5 and TRBJ1-2; no reliable D call. Trimming shortened V by 8 bases and J by 2 bases, and 9 bases separated the two germline ends. This CDR3 region has 12 residues. Germline CDR1 and CDR2: MNHEY and SVGAGI. CDR3 sequence: CASLGENYGYTF. The CDR3 DNA sequence: TGTGCCAGCCTCGGAGAAAACTATGGCTACACCTTC.

In its sample, this clone was seen once. The chain couples TRBV15 to TRBJ2-1; 7 bases are a match to TRBD1. The J segment lost 2 bases and the V segment lost 5 bases, leaving 6 bases of the junction unmatched. The CDR3 has 15 amino acids. Germline-derived CDR1 and CDR2 are LNHNV and YYDKDF (reference sequence). The CDR3 DNA reads as TGTGCCACCAGCTTTACCGGGACAGCCTACAATGAGCAGTTCTTC. Protein: CATSFTGTAYNEQFF.

The chain links TRBV27 to TRBJ1-2, with D possibly TRBD1 on 6 matching bases. This CDR3 comprises 18 residues. V was cut by 5 bases and J by 2 bases, with 24 bases left in between. Germline CDR1 reads MNHEY; CDR2 reads SMNVEV (reference sequence). The CDR3 DNA reads TGTGCCAGCAGTCTAATCATCCCCTCAGGGGTAGGGAACTATGGCTACACCTTC. Translated: CASSLIIPSGVGNYGYTF.

The chain has TRBV28 and TRBJ1-1; D is unresolved. The CDR3 has 13 residues. V lost 2 bases to trimming and J lost 4 bases, with 8 bases between them. Germline CDR1 reads MDHEN; CDR2 reads SYDVKM. The CDR3 region has the DNA TGTGCCAGCAGTTTAACCGGACCCACTGAAGCTTTCTTT. Amino acids: CASSLTGPTEAFF.

V usage is TRBV13 and J usage is TRBJ2-3; 13 bases fit TRBD2. Trimming at V came to 5 bases and at J to 0 bases, leaving 2 bases not matched to a gene. The germline gives CDR1 PRHDT, CDR2 FYEKMQ (reference sequence). The CDR3 is 16 residues long. CDR3 protein: CASSQGLAGSTDTQYF. CDR3 nucleotides: TGTGCCAGCAGCCAGGGACTAGCGGGGAGCACAGATACGCAGTATTTT.

V and J are TRBV27 and TRBJ2-1; TRBD2 aligns across 10 bases. Germline CDR1 and CDR2: MNHEY and SMNVEV (reference sequence). Trimming at V came to 5 bases and at J to 0 bases, leaving 10 bases not matched to a gene. The CDR3 is 18 amino acids. CDR3 amino acids: CASSPPPGLASSYNEQFF. CDR3 DNA sequence: TGTGCCAGCAGTCCCCCCCCGGGACTAGCGAGCTCCTACAATGAGCAGTTCTTC.

This clone turned up a few times. The chain combines TRBV5-6 with TRBJ2-7; D might be TRBD2 (6 bases). V shed 0 bases and J shed 2 bases, with 12 bases lying between them. Germline loops: CDR1 SGHDT, CDR2 YYEEEE. The CDR3 extends over 15 amino acids. The chain's CDR3 is CASSLGREDPYEQYF. CDR3 bases: TGTGCCAGCAGCTTGGGCAGGGAGGATCCCTACGAGCAGTACTTC. The whole variable domain, filled in from reference TRBV5-6 and TRBJ2-7, reads DAGVTQSPTHLIKTRGQQVTLRCSPKSGHDTVSWYQQALGQGPQFIFQYYEEEERQRGNFPDRFSGHQFPNYSSELNVNALLLGDSALYLCASSLGREDPYEQYFGPGTRLTVT.

V and J are TRBV9 and TRBJ1-1, with TRBD1 as a possible D gene (5 bases). Germline assignment: CDR1 SGDLS and CDR2 YYNGEE. The V end lost 2 bases, the J end lost 1 base, and 9 bases lay between the germline ends. This CDR3 contains 14 residues. CDR3 coding DNA: TGTGCCAGCAGCGTTGCGCAGGGGAACACTGAAGCTTTCTTT. Residues: CASSVAQGNTEAFF.

The chain joins TRBV18 to TRBJ2-3; TRBD1 matches 8 bases. The V segment lost 5 bases and the J segment 2 bases; nucleotides outside the gene matches: 9. The CDR3 is 16 amino acids. Germline V gives CDR1 KGHSH, CDR2 LQKENI. The CDR3 nucleotides read TGTGCCAGCTCAGTCGAACGACAGGGGATCACAGATACGCAGTATTTT. Its protein product is CASSVERQGITDTQYF. Looking up the rest from reference TRBV18 and TRBJ2-3 gives the full variable domain: NAGVMQNPRHLVRRRGQEARLRCSPMKGHSHVYWYRQLPEEGLKFMVYLQKENIIDESGMPKERFSAEFPKEGPSILRIQQVVRGDSAAYFCASSVERQGITDTQYFGPGTRLTVL.

The chain joins TRBV5-6 to TRBJ2-7; the match to TRBD2 covers 11 bases. J lost 3 bases, V lost 4 bases, and 3 bases had no gene match. The CDR3 sequence is 14 residues long. The germline V gene encodes CDR1 SGHDT and CDR2 YYEEEE. The CDR3 coding sequence is TGTGCCAGCAGCATAGGGACTAGCGGCTACGAGCAGTACTTC. This gives the protein CASSIGTSGYEQYF.

This clone was seen once. The rearrangement joins TRBV5-1 to TRBJ2-2, with 11 bases fitting TRBD2. Looked up from germline, CDR1 is SGHRS and CDR2 is YFSETQ. The CDR3 is made up of 16 amino acids. With 5 bases clipped from V and 6 bases from J, the junction kept 9 bases outside the gene matches. CDR3 in DNA: TGCGCCAGCAGTATTCCTAGCGGGAGGATCGCCGGGGAGCTGTTTTTT. Amino acids: CASSIPSGRIAGELFF.